This entry features one T cell receptor (beta chain) sequence. What it binds is unknown. These data come from a study of response to subunit inactivated influenza vaccine. Study-level findings and limits: Few additional T cells are recruited per seasonal influenza vaccination, authors suggested.

Each CDR3 protein gets one entry after TCRdb re-called the RT-PCR reads with MiXCR. There are about 190,000 distinct CDR3 sequences in the sample; around 14% occur only once, and about 25% lies in the top ten. The sequencing here drew on CD8+ T cells sorted from PBMCs, taken 4 to 6 days after vaccination. This TCR was recovered from a man aged 45-65 years who received an inactivated influenza vaccine.

The CDR3 spells CATRDNSYEQYF. For the CDR3, the DNA is TGTGCCACCAGGGACAACTCCTACGAGCAGTACTTC. The rearrangement joins TRBV24-1 to TRBJ2-7, with a possible D match to TRBD1 (5 bases). CDR1 is KGHDR, CDR2 SFDVKD, per germline. The CDR3 totals 12 residues. Trimming stripped 7 bases from V and 0 bases from J, with 6 bases between.